This T cell receptor beta chain stems from a study of T cell repertoires in cytomegalovirus infection. Looking at the study overall: Through public TCR beta signatures, both CMV infection and matching HLA type were indicated. Whole-study findings and limits: Of the TCR beta families, the public ones yielded a cumulative frequency that identified carriers of CMV plus the relevant HLA. The ex vivo response was dominated by HLA-C-restricted CMV-specific TCR beta clonotypes.

V lost 9 bases to trimming and J lost 5 bases, with 22 bases between them. This CDR3 is built from 16 residues. Germline lookup yields CDR1 SEHNR and CDR2 FQNEAQ (reference sequence). TCRdb re-called the reads with MiXCR, one entry per CDR3 protein. The sample includes nearly 650,000 distinct CDR3 sequences, 20% to 25% of them seen just once. This clonotype has just a few counts. Its specificity is unknown. V is TRBV7-9 and J is TRBJ1-4; D not certain. This clonotype originated in a human donor in good health (CMV status not recorded). Some clones in this sample may be carry-over from other donors' samples. The sequenced material came from CD8+ T cells from PBMCs. The CDR3 DNA follows: TGTGCCAGTCAACCCCCGAGCGACGGGATGAATGAAAAACTGTTTTTT. This sequence encodes CASQPPSDGMNEKLFF.